This TCR beta chain is drawn from a study of T cells after somatic rescue of genetic block. Germline V gene data show CDR1 as MNHEY and CDR2 as SVGAGI. V was shortened by 0 bases and J by 1 base, with 6 bases between the two germline ends. This CDR3 spans 14 amino acids. TCRdb keeps only in-frame clones here, not all; method: immunoSEQ multiplex PCR. The data hold some 9,100 clones, with around 69% observed a single time. The clonotype originates from a boy aged 5 to 17. The sequencing input was peripheral blood mononuclear cells (PBMCs). The V gene is TRBV6-5, the J gene TRBJ1-1; the D gene is possibly TRBD1 (5 bases). CDR3 bases: TGTGCCAGCAGTTACTCGGGGGGGAACACTGAAGCTTTCTTT. Protein: CASSYSGGNTEAFF.